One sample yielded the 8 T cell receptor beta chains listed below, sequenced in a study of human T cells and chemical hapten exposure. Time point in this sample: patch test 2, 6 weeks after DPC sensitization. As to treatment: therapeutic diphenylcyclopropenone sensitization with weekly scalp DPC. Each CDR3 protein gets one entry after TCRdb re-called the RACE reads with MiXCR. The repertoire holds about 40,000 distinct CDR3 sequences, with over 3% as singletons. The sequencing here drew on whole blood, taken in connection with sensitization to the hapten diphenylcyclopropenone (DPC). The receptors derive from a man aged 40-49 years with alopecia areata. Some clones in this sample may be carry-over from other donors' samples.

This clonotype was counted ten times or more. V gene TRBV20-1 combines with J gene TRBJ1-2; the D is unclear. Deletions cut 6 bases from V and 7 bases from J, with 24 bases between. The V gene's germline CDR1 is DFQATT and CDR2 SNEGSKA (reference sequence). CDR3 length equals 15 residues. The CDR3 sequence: CSAGLGGSVTSGYTF. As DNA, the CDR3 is TGCAGTGCAGGCCTGGGTGGTTCTGTTACTAGTGGCTACACCTTC.

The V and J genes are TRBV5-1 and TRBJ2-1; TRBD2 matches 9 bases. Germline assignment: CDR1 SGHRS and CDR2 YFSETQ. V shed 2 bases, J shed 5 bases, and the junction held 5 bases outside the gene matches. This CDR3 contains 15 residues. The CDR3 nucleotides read TGCGCCAGCAGCTTAATAGCGGGAGCCGACAATGAGCAGTTCTTC. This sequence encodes CASSLIAGADNEQFF.

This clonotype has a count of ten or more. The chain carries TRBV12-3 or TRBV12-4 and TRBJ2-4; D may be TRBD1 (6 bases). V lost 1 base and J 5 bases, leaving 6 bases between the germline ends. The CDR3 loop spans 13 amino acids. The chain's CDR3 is CASSLGTENIQYF. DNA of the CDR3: TGTGCCAGCAGTTTAGGGACAGAAAACATTCAGTACTTC.

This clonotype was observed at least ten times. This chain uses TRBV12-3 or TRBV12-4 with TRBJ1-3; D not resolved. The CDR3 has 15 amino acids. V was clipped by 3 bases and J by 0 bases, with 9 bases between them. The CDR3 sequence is CASSFGLSSGNTIYF. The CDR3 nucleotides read TGTGCCAGCAGTTTTGGTCTTAGCTCTGGAAACACCATATATTTT.

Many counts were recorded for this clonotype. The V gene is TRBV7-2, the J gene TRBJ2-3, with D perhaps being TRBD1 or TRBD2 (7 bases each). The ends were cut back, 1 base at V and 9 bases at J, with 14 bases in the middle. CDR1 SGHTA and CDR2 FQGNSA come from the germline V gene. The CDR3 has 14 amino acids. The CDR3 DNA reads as TGTGCCAGCAGCTTAGGGTCAGGGGGGGGGACGCAGTATTTT. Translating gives CASSLGSGGGTQYF.

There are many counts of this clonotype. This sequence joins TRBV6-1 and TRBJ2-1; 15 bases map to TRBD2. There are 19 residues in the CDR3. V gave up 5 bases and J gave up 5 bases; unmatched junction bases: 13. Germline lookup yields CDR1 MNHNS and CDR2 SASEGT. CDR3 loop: CASSSYFGLAGGLNNEQFF. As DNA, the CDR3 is TGTGCCAGCAGTTCTTATTTTGGACTAGCGGGAGGGCTTAACAATGAGCAGTTCTTC.

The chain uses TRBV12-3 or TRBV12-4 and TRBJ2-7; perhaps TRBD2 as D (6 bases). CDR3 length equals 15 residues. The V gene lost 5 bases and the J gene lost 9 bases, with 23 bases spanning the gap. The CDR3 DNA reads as TGTGCCAGCAGTCTATCCGGGACTGTCGGCTTCGGGCAGTACTTC. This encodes CASSLSGTVGFGQYF.

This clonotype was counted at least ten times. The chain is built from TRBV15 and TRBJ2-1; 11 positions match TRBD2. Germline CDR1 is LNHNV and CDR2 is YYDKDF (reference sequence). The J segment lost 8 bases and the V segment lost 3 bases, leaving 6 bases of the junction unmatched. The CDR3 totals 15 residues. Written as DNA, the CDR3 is TGTGCCACCAGCAGGGTAGCGGGAGGGTACGATGAGCAGTTCTTC. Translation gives CATSRVAGGYDEQFF.